A single TCR beta chain is shown here with its context. This sample is drawn from a study of blood T cells in healthy people across ages. A J-beta primer mix and a sample-barcoded 5' primer were used in a second PCR of about 7 to 12 cycles. Via MiXCR, TCRdb re-called the 5' RACE reads, giving one row per CDR3 protein. The sample consists of about 810,000 distinct CDR3 sequences, under 40% of them appearing once. Trimming took 4 bases from V and 7 from J; bases not matched to a gene: 15. There are 17 residues in the CDR3. Germline V gene lookup returns CDR1 MNHEY and CDR2 SVGAGI. The chain recombines TRBV6-5 with TRBJ2-1; 8 bases are a match to TRBD1. Sequencing used blood. The source of this sequence is a young man in good health. As DNA, the CDR3 is TGTGCCAGCAGTTCTGGACAGGGAAGGCACCAAGCGAATGAGCAGTTCTTC. It yields the protein CASSSGQGRHQANEQFF.